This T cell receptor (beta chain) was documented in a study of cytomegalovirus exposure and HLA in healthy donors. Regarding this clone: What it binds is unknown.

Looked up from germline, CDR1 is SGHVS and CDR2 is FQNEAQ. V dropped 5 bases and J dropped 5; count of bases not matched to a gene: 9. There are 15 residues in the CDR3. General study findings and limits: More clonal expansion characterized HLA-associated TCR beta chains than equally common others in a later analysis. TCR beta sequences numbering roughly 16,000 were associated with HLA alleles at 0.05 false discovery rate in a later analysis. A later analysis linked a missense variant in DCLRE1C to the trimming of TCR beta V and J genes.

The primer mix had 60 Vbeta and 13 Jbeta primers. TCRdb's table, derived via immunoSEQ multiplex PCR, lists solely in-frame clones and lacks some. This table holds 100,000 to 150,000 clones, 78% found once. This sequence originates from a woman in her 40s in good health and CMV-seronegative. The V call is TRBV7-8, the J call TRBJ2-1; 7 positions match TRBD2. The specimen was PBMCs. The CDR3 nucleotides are TGTGCCAGCAGCCCGGGACTACTAGGTAACAATGAGCAGTTCTTC. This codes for CASSPGLLGNNEQFF.